A selection of T cell receptor beta chains follows, all from one sample in a study of post-analysis software for immune sequencing data. MiXCR was run by TCRdb on the PCR reads, yielding one entry per CDR3 protein. The sample contains 430,000 or so distinct CDR3 sequences, 39% of which appear only once. Sequenced: blood. Receptor source: a girl aged 2 to 10 with multiple sclerosis. Both conserved end residues are part of each CDR3. The D gene is left open where the match is weak. Clone size appears in some rows only: once, few, many, or a class for an expanded clone.

clone size,J gene,V gene,D gene,CDR3 protein,CDR3 DNA
NA,TRBJ2-1,TRBV20-1,NA,CSARTPTGSLYNEQFF,TGCAGTGCTAGGACACCTACAGGGTCGCTCTACAATGAGCAGTTCTTC
few,TRBJ2-2,TRBV29-1,NA,CSVGGGGLNTGELFF,TGCAGCGTTGGAGGTGGGGGCCTCAACACCGGGGAGCTGTTTTTT
few,TRBJ2-7,TRBV7-9,TRBD1,CASSPLDRALHEQYF,TGTGCCAGCAGCCCCCTCGACAGGGCGCTTCACGAGCAGTACTTC
NA,TRBJ2-1,TRBV29-1,NA,CSVVGDPYNEQFF,TGCAGCGTTGTGGGCGATCCCTACAATGAGCAGTTCTTC
NA,TRBJ1-1,TRBV5-1,TRBD1,CASSLDRGPSGTEAFF,TGCGCCAGCAGCTTGGACAGGGGGCCCTCCGGGACTGAAGCTTTCTTT
NA,TRBJ2-2,TRBV12-3/TRBV12-4,TRBD2,CASSPRTSGGNTGELFF,TGTGCCAGCAGTCCTCGGACTAGCGGTGGGAACACCGGGGAGCTGTTTTTT
few,TRBJ2-3,TRBV28,NA,CASKGGTSTDTQYF,TGTGCCAGCAAAGGGGGAACTAGCACAGATACGCAGTATTTT
few,TRBJ2-7,TRBV12-3/TRBV12-4,NA,CATSRAGRDVWEQYF,TGTGCCACCTCTCGTGCGGGGCGGGACGTCTGGGAGCAGTACTTC
NA,TRBJ2-7,TRBV28,TRBD2,CASSRTSLIEQYF,TGTGCCAGCAGTCGGACTAGCCTTATCGAGCAGTACTTC
few,TRBJ2-7,TRBV4-2,NA,CASSQDQTLYEQYF,TGTGCCAGCAGCCAAGATCAGACTCTATACGAGCAGTACTTC
NA,TRBJ2-7,TRBV7-2,NA,CACSSYQGISYEQYF,TGTGCCTGCAGCTCGTATCAGGGTATCTCCTACGAGCAGTACTTC
NA,TRBJ2-7,TRBV3-1,NA,CASSGGAGYYEQYF,TGTGCCAGCAGCGGAGGTGCAGGGTACTACGAGCAGTACTTC
NA,TRBJ2-1,TRBV11-2,TRBD2,CASSQTSGDYNEQFF,TGTGCCAGCAGCCAGACTAGCGGGGATTACAATGAGCAGTTCTTC
few,TRBJ2-7,TRBV18,NA,CASSASGGDIAEQYF,TGTGCCAGCTCAGCAAGTGGAGGGGATATCGCCGAGCAGTACTTC
few,TRBJ1-4,TRBV10-3,TRBD1,CAISPTGGANGEKLFF,TGTGCCATCAGTCCCACAGGGGGTGCTAATGGGGAAAAACTGTTTTTT
NA,TRBJ2-7,TRBV6-5,NA,CASSYSSDLRVQYF,TGTGCCAGCAGTTACAGCAGTGATCTGCGTGTGCAGTACTTC
few,TRBJ2-7,TRBV29-1,NA,CSVVAGTYYEQYF,TGCAGCGTTGTAGCCGGGACTTACTACGAGCAGTACTTC
few,TRBJ2-7,TRBV12-3/TRBV12-4,NA,CASSLASQAYEQYF,TGTGCCAGCAGTTTGGCGTCGCAGGCCTACGAGCAGTACTTC
few,TRBJ1-4,TRBV12-3/TRBV12-4,TRBD1,CASSRRQGANEKLFF,TGTGCCAGCAGTCGACGACAGGGAGCTAATGAAAAACTGTTTTTT
few,TRBJ2-7,TRBV6-5,TRBD2,CASSYSSFTSGGVNEQYF,TGTGCCAGCAGTTACTCGTCGTTTACTAGCGGCGGTGTCAACGAGCAGTACTTC
few,TRBJ2-6,TRBV5-1,NA,CASSKGSGANVLTF,TGCGCCAGCAGTAAGGGATCTGGGGCCAACGTCCTGACTTTC
few,TRBJ2-7,TRBV20-1,TRBD2,CSARPSGRGYEQYF,TGCAGTGCTAGACCTAGCGGGAGGGGTTACGAGCAGTACTTC
NA,TRBJ2-7,TRBV6-2/TRBV6-3,NA,CASSSGAVIEQYF,TGTGCCAGCAGTTCGGGGGCGGTAATCGAGCAGTACTTC
NA,TRBJ2-1,TRBV20-1,TRBD2,CSAGTSAYNEQFF,TGCAGTGCTGGGACTAGCGCGTACAATGAGCAGTTCTTC
NA,TRBJ1-2,TRBV20-1,NA,CSAGKGLRFYGYTF,TGCAGTGCCGGAAAGGGGTTACGCTTCTATGGCTACACCTTC
NA,TRBJ2-5,TRBV29-1,NA,CSVEKGPQETQYF,TGCAGCGTTGAAAAGGGTCCCCAAGAGACCCAGTACTTC
NA,TRBJ2-5,TRBV24-1,NA,CALFVETQYF,TGTGCCTTATTCGTAGAGACCCAGTACTTC
few,TRBJ1-4,TRBV2,NA,CATNIRFNEKLFF,TGTGCCACCAATATTCGGTTTAATGAAAAACTGTTTTTT
few,TRBJ1-2,TRBV7-3,TRBD1,CASSPRQGGLYGYTF,TGTGCCAGCAGCCCGCGACAGGGAGGGCTCTATGGCTACACCTTC
NA,TRBJ2-3,TRBV4-2,NA,CASSQGLKQYF,TGTGCCAGCAGCCAGGGACTGAAACAGTATTTT
few,TRBJ1-5,TRBV6-2/TRBV6-3,NA,CASSYVGSQNQPQHF,TGTGCCAGCAGTTACGTTGGGTCCCAGAATCAGCCCCAGCATTTT
few,TRBJ1-6,TRBV20-1,TRBD1,CSGLTGGSNSPLHF,TGCAGTGGTCTGACAGGGGGCTCTAATTCACCCCTCCACTTT
NA,TRBJ2-4,TRBV12-3/TRBV12-4,NA,CASSLMSDKNIQYF,TGTGCCAGCAGTTTAATGTCGGATAAAAACATTCAGTACTTC
NA,TRBJ2-5,TRBV5-5,NA,CASSLVFAAYGQYF,TGTGCCAGCAGCTTGGTGTTCGCAGCCTACGGGCAGTACTTC
NA,TRBJ2-7,TRBV29-1,NA,CIVVTGQDYEQYF,TGCATCGTTGTCACGGGACAAGACTACGAGCAGTACTTC
NA,TRBJ2-7,TRBV5-1,NA,CASSLNADRVFEQYF,TGCGCCAGCAGCTTGAACGCAGATAGAGTTTTTGAGCAGTACTTC
few,TRBJ2-5,TRBV5-5,NA,CASSLAGRFGETQYF,TGTGCCAGCAGCTTGGCTGGCAGGTTCGGGGAGACCCAGTACTTC
few,TRBJ1-4,TRBV7-2,TRBD1,CASSLQGGDEKLFF,TGTGCCAGCAGCTTACAGGGGGGGGATGAAAAACTGTTTTTT
NA,TRBJ2-3,TRBV5-1,NA,CASSLWRQPSATQYF,TGCGCCAGCAGCTTGTGGAGACAGCCCTCAGCTACGCAGTATTTT
few,TRBJ2-3,TRBV27,TRBD2,CASSLRLAGGLGDTQYF,TGTGCCAGCAGTCTCCGACTAGCGGGAGGCCTCGGGGATACGCAGTATTTT